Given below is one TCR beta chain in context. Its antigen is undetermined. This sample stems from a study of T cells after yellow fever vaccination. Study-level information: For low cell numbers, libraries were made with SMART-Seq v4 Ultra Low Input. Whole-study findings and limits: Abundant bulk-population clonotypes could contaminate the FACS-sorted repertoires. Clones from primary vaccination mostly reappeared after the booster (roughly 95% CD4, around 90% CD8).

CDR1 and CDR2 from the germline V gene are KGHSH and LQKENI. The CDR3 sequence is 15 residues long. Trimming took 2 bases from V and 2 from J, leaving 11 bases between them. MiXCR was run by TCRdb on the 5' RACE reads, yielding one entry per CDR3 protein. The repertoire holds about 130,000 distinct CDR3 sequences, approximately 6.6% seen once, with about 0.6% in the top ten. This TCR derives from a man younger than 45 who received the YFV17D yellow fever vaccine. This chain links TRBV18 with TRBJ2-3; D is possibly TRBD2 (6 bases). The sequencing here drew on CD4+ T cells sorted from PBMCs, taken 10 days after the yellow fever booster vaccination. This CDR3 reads CASSPGLATTDTQYF. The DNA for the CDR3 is TGTGCCAGCTCACCAGGTCTAGCGACCACAGATACGCAGTATTTT.